This T cell receptor beta chain was sequenced for a study of blood T cell repertoires in COVID-19. This table comes from immunoSEQ multiplex PCR, and its TCRdb copy is limited to in-frame clones, with some not included. Here the sample spans about 270,000 clones, about 87% being singletons. The sequence was collected from a woman in her 30s with acute COVID-19. Sequences were obtained from PBMCs or T cells enriched from blood (not recorded which).

The CDR3 DNA sequence: TGCGCCAGCAGCTTTGATCAGGTTCATATGACAGATACGCAGTATTTT. Protein sequence: CASSFDQVHMTDTQYF. The chain carries TRBV5-1 and TRBJ2-3; D not certain. CDR3 length equals 16 residues. Per germline, CDR1 SGHRS and CDR2 YFSETQ. Trimming left V 2 bases short and J 3 bases short, with 16 bases between.